This is a list of T cell receptor beta chains from one sample in a study of shared clonotypes between healthy human individuals. Data came from immunoSEQ multiplex PCR; TCRdb stores just in-frame clones and leaves some out. The repertoire holds about 480,000 clones, with less than 85% as singletons. The sequencing input was PBMCs. The source is a woman between 40 and 50 years old in good health. Some clones in this sample may be carry-over from other donors' samples. The CDR3 runs from the conserved cysteine through the conserved F or W. The D gene is left open where the match is weak.

j_gene	v_gene	len	d_gene	CDR3nt	CDR3aa
TRBJ2-7	TRBV29-1	13	TRBD2	TGCAGCGTTCAGCTAGCGGGATCCTACGAGCAGTACTTC	CSVQLAGSYEQYF
TRBJ1-1	TRBV19	13	NA	TGTGCCAGCGCCCCTCAGGGGAACACTGAAGCTTTCTTT	CASAPQGNTEAFF
TRBJ1-4	TRBV5-1	18	TRBD1	TGCGCCAGCAGCTCCCGACAGGGGGCGCGGCAGGGGAATGAAAAACTGTTTTTT	CASSSRQGARQGNEKLFF
TRBJ2-5	TRBV5-1	15	TRBD2	TGCGCCAGCAGCTTCGACGGGACTAGTGGAGAGACCCAGTACTTC	CASSFDGTSGETQYF
TRBJ2-5	TRBV2	12	TRBD1	TGTGCCAGCAGTGAACAGGGGGCGGCCCAGTACTTC	CASSEQGAAQYF
TRBJ1-4	TRBV27	14	TRBD1	TGTGCCACCTCCGTCGGGACAGGGCCTGAAAAACTGTTTTTT	CATSVGTGPEKLFF
TRBJ2-2	TRBV28	16	NA	TGTGCCAGCAGTTTAAGTCCCAGGTGGAACACCGGGGAGCTGTTTTTT	CASSLSPRWNTGELFF
TRBJ1-2	TRBV6-1	14	TRBD1	TGTGCCAGCACCTCCGGGACAGGATCCTATGGCTACACCTTC	CASTSGTGSYGYTF
TRBJ1-3	TRBV5-6	14	NA	TGTGCCAGCAGCCGGACGGGTTTTGGAAACACCATATATTTT	CASSRTGFGNTIYF
TRBJ1-3	TRBV11-2	13	NA	TGTGCCAGCAGCGAGAGCCTTGGAAACACCATATATTTT	CASSESLGNTIYF